This entry lists 8 T cell receptor beta chains sequenced from one sample in a study of blood T cell repertoires in COVID-19. Only in-frame clones appear in the TCRdb table, and some are missing; sequencing was by immunoSEQ multiplex PCR. The sample consists of 40,000 to 60,000 clones, approximately 84% of them appearing once. The sequencing sample was made of peripheral blood. Receptor source: a middle-aged man with active COVID-19.

The table lists this clone with a few counts. This sequence joins TRBV5-1 and TRBJ2-7; weak D call: TRBD1 (6 bases). Trimming pared 0 bases from V and 5 bases from J, leaving 15 bases between. The CDR3 extends over 15 amino acids. CDR1 SGHRS and CDR2 YFSETQ come from the germline V gene. The DNA of the CDR3 is TGCGCCAGCAGCTTGGTGGTGGGGGCATCCGACGAGCAGTACTTC. Its translation is CASSLVVGASDEQYF.

The V call is TRBV28, the J call TRBJ1-3; D remains ambiguous. The V end lost 5 bases, the J end lost 0 bases, and 14 bases lay between the germline ends. Looked up from germline, CDR1 is MDHEN and CDR2 is SYDVKM. The CDR3 sequence is 16 residues long. As DNA, the CDR3 is TGTGCCAGCAGTCCACCCGACGGGAGCTCTGGAAACACCATATATTTT. Protein sequence: CASSPPDGSSGNTIYF.

The chain has TRBV7-8 and TRBJ2-7; a possible D gene is TRBD1 (5 bases). The length of the CDR3 is 16 residues. Germline V gene sequence: CDR1 SGHVS, CDR2 FQNEAQ. V was cut by 3 bases and J by 2 bases, with 17 bases left in between. The CDR3 sequence is CASSFAPKGKPYEQYF. CDR3 DNA sequence: TGTGCCAGCAGCTTCGCTCCCAAGGGGAAACCCTACGAGCAGTACTTC.

The gene calls are TRBV10-2 and TRBJ1-2; no reliable D call. There are 14 residues in the CDR3. Trimming stripped 0 bases from V and 4 bases from J, with 9 bases between. Germline lookup yields CDR1 WSHSY and CDR2 SAAADI. CDR3 coding DNA: TGCGCCAGCAGTGAGTCGACTCTGAGCTATGGCTACACCTTC. As protein: CASSESTLSYGYTF.

The rearrangement joins TRBV29-1 to TRBJ1-1; tentative D call: TRBD1 (6 bases). CDR1 is SQVTM, CDR2 ANQGSEA, per germline. Between the trimmed V and J ends, which lost 2 bases and 11 bases, there was a span of 15 bases. The CDR3 length is 12 residues. The CDR3 is CSVERVRGMAFF. In DNA form, the CDR3 reads TGCAGCGTTGAACGAGTCAGGGGTATGGCTTTCTTT.

This chain joins TRBV7-6 and TRBJ1-3; a weak D match, TRBD1 (6 bases). The CDR3 has 16 residues. The germline V and J ends were trimmed by 1 base and 0 bases, with 10 bases remaining between them. Germline lookup yields CDR1 SGHVS and CDR2 FNYEAQ. The CDR3 here is CASSLGAGASGNTIYF. Written as DNA, the CDR3 is TGTGCCAGCAGCTTAGGGGCAGGGGCCTCTGGAAACACCATATATTTT.

V and J are TRBV12-2 and TRBJ1-6; the table's D call TRBD1 went unverified against the DNA. TRBV12-2 counts as a pseudogene. There are 17 residues in the CDR3. The CDR3 loop is CASRLKDRSSYNSPLHF. The CDR3 DNA sequence: TGTGCAAGTCGCTTAAAGGACAGGAGCTCCTATAATTCACCCCTCCACTTT.

V is TRBV10-2 and J is TRBJ2-7; D gene ambiguous. Per germline, CDR1 WSHSY and CDR2 SAAADI. The CDR3 length is 11 residues. The ends were cut back, 8 bases at V and 8 bases at J, with 13 bases in the middle. The CDR3 sequence: CASYDSNQQYF. Here the CDR3 DNA reads TGCGCCAGCTACGACTCCAACCAGCAGTACTTC.